The 21 T cell receptor beta chains given below trace back to one sample, sequenced in a study of shared clonotypes between healthy human individuals. This table comes from immunoSEQ multiplex PCR, and its TCRdb copy is limited to in-frame clones, with some not included. In the table there are millions of clones, over 85% of which are singletons. The sample consisted of naive CD4+ T cells sorted from blood. Indicated subset: CD45RA+ positively selected. The source is a young man in good health.

The chain combines TRBV7-6 with TRBJ2-5; D gene ambiguous. Germline CDR1 is SGHVS and CDR2 is FNYEAQ. V dropped 4 bases and J dropped 4 bases, with 10 bases sitting between them. The CDR3 is 13 residues long. The CDR3 here is CASSSSEVETQYF. CDR3 coding DNA: TGTGCCAGCAGCTCATCAGAGGTAGAGACCCAGTACTTC.

Remarks on this clone: The same CDR3 arises from other DNA sequences in this sample as well. CDR3: CASSFLSGNTIYF. The CDR3 DNA reads as TGTGCCAGCAGTTTTTTATCCGGAAACACCATATATTTT. The rearrangement joins TRBV28 to TRBJ1-3; no clear D gene. CDR3 size: 13 residues. The ends were cut back, 3 bases at V and 4 bases at J, with 7 bases in the middle. Germline V gene data show CDR1 as MDHEN and CDR2 as SYDVKM.

Of note for this clone: This CDR3 is also generated by other DNA sequences in the sample. This chain joins TRBV7-9 and TRBJ2-3; the D is unclear. With 4 bases removed from V and 2 bases from J, the gap between germline ends came to 1 base. There are 11 residues in the CDR3. Per the germline V gene, CDR1 is SEHNR and CDR2 is FQNEAQ (reference sequence). This CDR3 is CASSSTDTQYF. The CDR3 region has the DNA TGTGCCAGCAGCTCCACAGATACGCAGTATTTT.

This rearrangement joins TRBV25-1 to TRBJ2-5; D uncertain. Germline CDR1 and CDR2: MGHDK and SYGVNS. With 1 base removed from V and 7 bases from J, the gap between germline ends came to 13 bases. This CDR3 region has 14 residues. The CDR3, as DNA: TGTGCCAGCAGTGAATTTAGGGATATTGGGACCCAGTACTTC. This codes for CASSEFRDIGTQYF.

The chain has TRBV6-5 and TRBJ1-6, with D hard to call. V gave up 0 bases and J gave up 7 bases, with 7 bases separating them. This CDR3 is 14 amino acids long. Germline lookup yields CDR1 MNHEY and CDR2 SVGAGI. CDR3 in amino acids: CASSYSNPNSPLHF. CDR3 coding DNA: TGTGCCAGCAGTTACTCGAATCCGAATTCACCCCTCCACTTT.

The V gene is TRBV5-1, the J gene TRBJ2-1, with 7 bases identical to TRBD2. V gave up 6 bases and J gave up 10 bases; unmatched junction bases: 4. The CDR3 runs 11 residues. Germline loops: CDR1 SGHRS, CDR2 YFSETQ. Here the CDR3 reads CASTGGVEQFF. In nucleotides, the CDR3 is TGCGCCAGCACGGGGGGTGTAGAGCAGTTCTTC.

The rearrangement links TRBV7-5 to TRBJ2-2; the D call of TRBD2 is as the table states it, not checked on the DNA. TRBV7-5 is listed as a pseudogene. CDR3 length equals 16 residues. CDR3: CARSLAMGLEAGELFF. The DNA for the CDR3 is TGTGCCAGAAGCTTAGCGATGGGACTAGAGGCCGGGGAGCTGTTTTTT.

This rearrangement joins TRBV19 to TRBJ1-2; TRBD1 is a possible D gene (5 bases). The CDR3 is 14 residues long. Per germline, CDR1 LNHDA and CDR2 SQIVND (reference sequence). V lost 4 bases to trimming and J lost 2 bases, with 11 bases between them. CDR3 in amino acids: CASSTVGGNYGYTF. The CDR3 DNA reads as TGTGCCAGTAGTACCGTCGGGGGGAACTATGGCTACACCTTC.

The V call is TRBV5-1, the J call TRBJ2-1; D remains unclear. V lost 4 bases and J 0 bases, leaving 23 bases between the germline ends. There are 19 residues in the CDR3. Per germline, CDR1 SGHRS and CDR2 YFSETQ. The CDR3: CASSLQVGGGGSSYNEQFF. The DNA of the CDR3 is TGCGCCAGCAGCCTCCAGGTTGGTGGTGGCGGAAGCTCCTACAATGAGCAGTTCTTC.

This clone appeared a single time. The chain has TRBV28 and TRBJ1-2, with D unclear. V dropped 1 base and J dropped 4 bases, with 7 bases sitting between them. The CDR3 is 13 amino acids. Germline-derived CDR1 and CDR2 are MDHEN and SYDVKM. CDR3 protein: CASSLYAAYGYTF. In DNA form, the CDR3 reads TGTGCCAGCAGTTTATACGCCGCCTATGGCTACACCTTC.

The chain is built from TRBV12-5 and TRBJ2-3, with a tentative D call TRBD1 (5 bases). This CDR3 is built from 17 residues. With 0 bases removed from V and 4 bases from J, the gap between germline ends came to 17 bases. CDR1 is LGHNT and CDR2 is FRNRAP in the germline V gene. For the CDR3, the DNA is TGTGCTAGTGGTTTGGTACTAAGGGGCCAGGGCGCAGATACGCAGTATTTT. Translating it yields CASGLVLRGQGADTQYF.

The CDR3 nucleotides read TGTGCCAGCAGTTACTGGAGCTCTGGGGCCAACGTCCTGACTTTC. This sequence encodes CASSYWSSGANVLTF. This chain connects TRBV6-5 to TRBJ2-6; D gene unclear. The germline gives CDR1 MNHEY, CDR2 SVGAGI. The CDR3 is 15 residues long. V was clipped by 1 base and J by 0 bases, with 4 bases between them.

This chain connects TRBV6-5 to TRBJ1-6, with D uncertain. CDR3 length: 14 amino acids. Germline CDR1 and CDR2: MNHEY and SVGAGI. Trimming shortened V by 4 bases and J by 10 bases, and 14 bases separated the two germline ends. CDR3 coding DNA: TGTGCCAGCAGTTTGGGAGCGGTTATGTCACCCCTCCACTTT. Encoded protein: CASSLGAVMSPLHF.

The V and J genes are TRBV5-1 and TRBJ2-1; 12 bases line up with TRBD2. Germline V lookup: CDR1 SGHRS, CDR2 YFSETQ. This CDR3 comprises 16 residues. V was clipped by 5 bases and J by 1 base; unmatched bases: 4. CDR3: CASRKTSGSSYNEQFF. CDR3 sequence (DNA): TGCGCCAGCAGAAAGACTAGCGGGAGTTCCTACAATGAGCAGTTCTTC.

The CDR3 is CASSYVPGGETQYF. The CDR3 DNA reads TGTGCCAGCAGTTACGTCCCGGGAGGAGAGACCCAGTACTTC. The rearrangement links TRBV6-6 to TRBJ2-5; 7 bases match TRBD2. The ends lost 2 bases at V and 4 bases at J; junction bases unmatched: 4. This CDR3 is 14 amino acids long. Germline CDR1 MNHNY, CDR2 SVGAGI (reference sequence).

This clone came up once. The chain combines TRBV7-2 with TRBJ2-2; D remains unclear. The V end lost 3 bases, the J end lost 4 bases, and 9 bases lay between the germline ends. The CDR3 has 14 residues. The germline CDR1 and CDR2 sequences are SGHTA and FQGNSA. For the CDR3, the DNA is TGTGCCAGCAGCTTTAGGTCCGGCACCGGGGAGCTGTTTTTT. Protein product: CASSFRSGTGELFF.

A word on this clone: Given a far larger clone just one base away, this is likely a sequencing read error. The chain links TRBV30 to TRBJ1-1; D gene unclear. This CDR3 comprises 12 residues. The V gene's germline CDR1 is GTSNPN and CDR2 SVGIG (reference sequence). CDR3: CAWITANTEALF. CDR3 coding DNA: TGTGCCTGGATCACAGCGAACACTGAAGCTCTCTTT.

This chain connects TRBV6-1 to TRBJ1-2; D unresolved. The CDR3 has 11 residues. With 2 bases removed from V and 7 bases from J, the gap between germline ends came to 5 bases. Germline lookup yields CDR1 MNHNS and CDR2 SASEGT. The CDR3 is CASSETGGYTF. CDR3 DNA: TGTGCCAGCAGTGAAACCGGTGGCTACACCTTC.

The rearrangement links TRBV30 to TRBJ1-1; TRBD1 matches 8 bases. This CDR3 is built from 13 residues. Germline CDR1 reads GTSNPN; CDR2 reads SVGIG (reference sequence). Trimming took 4 bases from V and 4 from J; bases not matched to a gene: 5. CDR3 in amino acids: CAWTPDRGTEAFF. For the CDR3, the DNA is TGTGCCTGGACTCCTGACAGGGGCACTGAAGCTTTCTTT.

The V gene is TRBV15, the J gene TRBJ2-7; maybe TRBD1 (6 bases). The V and J ends lost 0 bases and 2 bases respectively, with 14 bases between them. This CDR3 comprises 16 residues. CDR1 LNHNV and CDR2 YYDKDF come from the germline V gene (reference sequence). The CDR3 DNA is TGTGCCACCAGCAGAGATCTCCCGGGACAACCCTACGAGCAGTACTTC. Residues: CATSRDLPGQPYEQYF.

This sequence joins TRBV5-1 and TRBJ2-1; no firm D call. Germline V lookup: CDR1 SGHRS, CDR2 YFSETQ. This CDR3 spans 15 amino acids. V lost 4 bases to trimming and J lost 8 bases, with 19 bases between them. CDR3 in amino acids: CASSLLRYFGDEQFF. CDR3 nucleotide sequence: TGCGCCAGCAGCCTACTGAGGTATTTTGGGGATGAGCAGTTCTTC. Full variable domain (rest looked up from reference TRBV5-1 and TRBJ2-1): KAGVTQTPRYLIKTRGQQVTLSCSPISGHRSVSWYQQTPGQGLQFLFEYFSETQRNKGNFPGRFSGRQFSNSRSEMNVSTLELGDSALYLCASSLLRYFGDEQFFGPGTRLTVL.